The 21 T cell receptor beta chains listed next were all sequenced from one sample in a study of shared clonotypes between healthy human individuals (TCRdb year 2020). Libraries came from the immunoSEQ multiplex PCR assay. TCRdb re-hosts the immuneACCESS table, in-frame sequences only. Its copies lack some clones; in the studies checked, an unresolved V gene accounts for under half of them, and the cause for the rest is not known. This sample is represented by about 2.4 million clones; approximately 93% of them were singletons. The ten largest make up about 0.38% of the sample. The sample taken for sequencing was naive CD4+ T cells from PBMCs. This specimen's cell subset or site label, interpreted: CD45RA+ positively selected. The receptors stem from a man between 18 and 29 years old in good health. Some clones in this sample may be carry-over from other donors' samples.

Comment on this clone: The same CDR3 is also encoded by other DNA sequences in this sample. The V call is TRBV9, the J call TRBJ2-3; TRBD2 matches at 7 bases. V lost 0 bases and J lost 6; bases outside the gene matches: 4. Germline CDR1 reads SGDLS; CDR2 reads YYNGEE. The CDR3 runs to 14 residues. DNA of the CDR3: TGTGCCAGCAGCGTAGCGCGGGAGACTGATACGCAGTATTTT. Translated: CASSVARETDTQYF.

The CDR3 loop is CASSTSSGNTIYF. The CDR3 DNA follows: TGCGCCAGCAGTACGAGCTCTGGAAACACCATATATTTT. The chain employs TRBV5-1 and TRBJ1-3; D is unresolved. Germline V gene data show CDR1 as SGHRS and CDR2 as YFSETQ. The V and J ends lost 5 bases and 0 bases respectively, with 6 bases between them. This CDR3 comprises 13 residues.

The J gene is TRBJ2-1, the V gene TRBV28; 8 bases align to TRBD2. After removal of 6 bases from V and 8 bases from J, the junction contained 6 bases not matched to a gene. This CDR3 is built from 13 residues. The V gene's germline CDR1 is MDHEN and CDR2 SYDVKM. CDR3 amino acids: CASRTGGLYEQFF. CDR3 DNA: TGTGCCAGCAGGACGGGAGGGCTCTATGAGCAGTTCTTC.

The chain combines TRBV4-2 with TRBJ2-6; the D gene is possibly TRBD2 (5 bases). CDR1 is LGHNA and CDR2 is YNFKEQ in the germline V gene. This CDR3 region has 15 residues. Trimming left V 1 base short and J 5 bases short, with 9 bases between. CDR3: CASSQGGPRANVLTF. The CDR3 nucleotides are TGTGCCAGCAGCCAAGGAGGGCCTCGGGCCAACGTCCTGACTTTC.

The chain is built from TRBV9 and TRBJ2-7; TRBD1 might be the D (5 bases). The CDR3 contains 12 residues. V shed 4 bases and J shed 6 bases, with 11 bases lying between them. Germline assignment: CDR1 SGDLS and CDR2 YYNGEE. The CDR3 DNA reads TGTGCCAGCAGCCTCTATGGGGCCGAGCAGTACTTC. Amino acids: CASSLYGAEQYF.

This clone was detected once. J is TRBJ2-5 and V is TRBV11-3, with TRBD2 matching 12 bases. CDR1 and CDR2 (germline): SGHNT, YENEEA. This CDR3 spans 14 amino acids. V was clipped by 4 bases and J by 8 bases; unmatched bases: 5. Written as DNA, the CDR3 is TGTGCCAGCAGCTCGGGACTAGCGGGCCGAACCCAGTACTTC. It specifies CASSSGLAGRTQYF.

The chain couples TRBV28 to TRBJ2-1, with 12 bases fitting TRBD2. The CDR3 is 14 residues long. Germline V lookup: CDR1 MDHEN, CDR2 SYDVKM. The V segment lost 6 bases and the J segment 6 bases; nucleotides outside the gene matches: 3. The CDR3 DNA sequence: TGTGCCAGCAGCGGACTAGCGGGAACCAATGAGCAGTTCTTC. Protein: CASSGLAGTNEQFF. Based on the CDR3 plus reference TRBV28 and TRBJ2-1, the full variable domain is DVKVTQSSRYLVKRTGEKVFLECVQDMDHENMFWYRQDPGLGLRLIYFSYDVKMKEKGDIPEGYSVSREKKERFSLILESASTNQTSMYLCASSGLAGTNEQFFGPGTRLTVL.

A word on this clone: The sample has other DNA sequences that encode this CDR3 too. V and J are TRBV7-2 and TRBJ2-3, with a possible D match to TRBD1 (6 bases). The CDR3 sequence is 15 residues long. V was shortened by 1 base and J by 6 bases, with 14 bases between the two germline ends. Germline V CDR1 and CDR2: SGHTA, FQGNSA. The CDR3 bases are TGTGCCAGCAGCTTAGTGGGGGCGGCAACGGATACGCAGTATTTT. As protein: CASSLVGAATDTQYF.

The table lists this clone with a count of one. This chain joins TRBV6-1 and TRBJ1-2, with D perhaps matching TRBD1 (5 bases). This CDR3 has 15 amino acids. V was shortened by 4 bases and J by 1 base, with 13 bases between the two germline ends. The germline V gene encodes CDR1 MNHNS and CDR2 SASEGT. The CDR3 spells CASSGIDSLNYGYTF. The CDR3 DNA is TGTGCCAGCAGTGGGATCGACAGCCTTAACTATGGCTACACCTTC.

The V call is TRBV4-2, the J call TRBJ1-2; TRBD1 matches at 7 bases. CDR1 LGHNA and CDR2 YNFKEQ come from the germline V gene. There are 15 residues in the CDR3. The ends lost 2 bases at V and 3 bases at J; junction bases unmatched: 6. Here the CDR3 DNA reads TGTGCCAGCAGCCAACTCGGGACAGATTACTATGGCTACACCTTC. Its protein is CASSQLGTDYYGYTF.

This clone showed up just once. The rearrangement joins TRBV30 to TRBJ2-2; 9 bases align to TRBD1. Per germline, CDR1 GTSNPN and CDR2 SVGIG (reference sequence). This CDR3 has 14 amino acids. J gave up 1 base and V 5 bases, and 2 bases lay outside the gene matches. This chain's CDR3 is CAWVGQGNTGELFF. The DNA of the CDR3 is TGTGCCTGGGTGGGACAGGGGAACACCGGGGAGCTGTTTTTT.

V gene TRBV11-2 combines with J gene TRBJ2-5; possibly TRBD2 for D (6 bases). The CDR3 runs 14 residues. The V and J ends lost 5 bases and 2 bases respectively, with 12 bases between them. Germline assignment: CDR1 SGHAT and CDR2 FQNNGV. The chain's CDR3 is CASSIIAVQETQYF. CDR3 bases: TGTGCCAGCAGCATCATAGCGGTACAAGAGACCCAGTACTTC. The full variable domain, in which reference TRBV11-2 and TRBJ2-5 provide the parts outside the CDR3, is EAGVAQSPRYKIIEKRQSVAFWCNPISGHATLYWYQQILGQGPKLLIQFQNNGVVDDSQLPKDRFSAERLKGVDSTLKIQPAKLEDSAVYLCASSIIAVQETQYFGPGTRLLVL.

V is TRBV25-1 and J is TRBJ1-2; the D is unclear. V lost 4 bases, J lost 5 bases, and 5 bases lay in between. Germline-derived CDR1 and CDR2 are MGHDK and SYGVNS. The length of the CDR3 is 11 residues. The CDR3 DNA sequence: TGTGCCAGCAGTGGTACGTATGGCTACACCTTC. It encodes CASSGTYGYTF.

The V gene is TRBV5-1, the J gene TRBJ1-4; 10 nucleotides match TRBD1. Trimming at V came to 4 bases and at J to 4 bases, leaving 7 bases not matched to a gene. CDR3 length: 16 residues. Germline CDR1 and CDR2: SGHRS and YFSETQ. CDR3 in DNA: TGCGCCAGCAGCCCGGACAGGGGGAATGATAATGAAAAACTGTTTTTT. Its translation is CASSPDRGNDNEKLFF.

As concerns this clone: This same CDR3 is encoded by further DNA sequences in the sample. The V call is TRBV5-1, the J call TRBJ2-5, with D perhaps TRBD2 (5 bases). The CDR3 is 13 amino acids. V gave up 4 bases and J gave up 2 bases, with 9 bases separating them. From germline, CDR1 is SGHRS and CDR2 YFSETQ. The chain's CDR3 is CASSPTGQETQYF. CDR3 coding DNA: TGCGCCAGCAGCCCAACGGGACAAGAGACCCAGTACTTC.

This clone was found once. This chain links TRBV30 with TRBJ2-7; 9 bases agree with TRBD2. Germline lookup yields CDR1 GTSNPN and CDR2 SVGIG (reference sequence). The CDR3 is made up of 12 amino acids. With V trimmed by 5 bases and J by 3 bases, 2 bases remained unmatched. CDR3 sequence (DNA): TGTGCCTGGCTAGCGGGGTACTACGAGCAGTACTTC. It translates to CAWLAGYYEQYF.

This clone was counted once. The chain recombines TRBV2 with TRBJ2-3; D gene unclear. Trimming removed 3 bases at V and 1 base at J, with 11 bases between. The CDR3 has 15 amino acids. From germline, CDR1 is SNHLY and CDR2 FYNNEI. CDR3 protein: CASSEQDPGTDTQYF. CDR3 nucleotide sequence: TGTGCCAGCAGTGAGCAGGATCCAGGCACAGATACGCAGTATTTT.

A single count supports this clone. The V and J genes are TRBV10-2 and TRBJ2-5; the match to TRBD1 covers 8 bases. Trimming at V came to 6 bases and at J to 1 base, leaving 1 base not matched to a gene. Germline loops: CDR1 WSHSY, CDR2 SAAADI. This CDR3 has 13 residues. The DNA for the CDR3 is TGCGCCAGCAGGCAGGGGGCCCAAGAGACCCAGTACTTC. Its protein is CASRQGAQETQYF.

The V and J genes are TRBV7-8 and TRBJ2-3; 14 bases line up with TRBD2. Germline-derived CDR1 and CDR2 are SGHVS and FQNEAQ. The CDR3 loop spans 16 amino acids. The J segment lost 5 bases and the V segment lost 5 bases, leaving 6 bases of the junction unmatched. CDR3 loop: CASSDSGTSGRDTQYF. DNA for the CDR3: TGTGCCAGCAGCGATTCCGGGACTAGCGGGAGAGATACGCAGTATTTT.

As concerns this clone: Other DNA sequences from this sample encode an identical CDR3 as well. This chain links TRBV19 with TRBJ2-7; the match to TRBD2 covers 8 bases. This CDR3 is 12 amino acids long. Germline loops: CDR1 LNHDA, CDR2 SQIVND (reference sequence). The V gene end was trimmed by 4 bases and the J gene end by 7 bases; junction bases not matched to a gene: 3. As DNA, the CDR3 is TGTGCCAGTAGTAACGGGAGGGATGAGCAGTACTTC. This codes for CASSNGRDEQYF.

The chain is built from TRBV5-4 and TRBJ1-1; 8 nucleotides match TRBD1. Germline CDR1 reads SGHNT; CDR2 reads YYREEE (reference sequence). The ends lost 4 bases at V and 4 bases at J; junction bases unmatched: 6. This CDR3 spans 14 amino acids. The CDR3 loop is CASSPAGGFTEAFF. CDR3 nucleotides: TGTGCCAGCAGCCCGGCAGGGGGCTTCACTGAAGCTTTCTTT.